Each of the 9 T cell receptor beta chains below was sequenced from the same sample in a study of blood T cell dynamics during melanoma immunotherapy. Generated by immunoSEQ multiplex PCR, the TCRdb table keeps only in-frame clones and is missing some. Found here are fewer than 30,000 clones, over 70% of them singletons; the top ten hold about a tenth. As for time point: week 3, after first cycle of checkpoint inhibitor. This material consisted of blood, taken from a patient treated with checkpoint blockade. These receptors originate from a human donor with melanoma.

The chain couples TRBV5-1 to TRBJ1-1; weak D call: TRBD1 (5 bases). The CDR3 contains 13 residues. V lost 2 bases and J 1 base, leaving 6 bases between the germline ends. The germline V gene encodes CDR1 SGHRS and CDR2 YFSETQ. For the CDR3, the DNA is TGCGCCAGCAGCTTCGGGGGGAACACTGAAGCTTTCTTT. Translated: CASSFGGNTEAFF.

This chain uses TRBV19 with TRBJ1-2; TRBD1 aligns across 12 bases. CDR1 is LNHDA, CDR2 SQIVND, per germline (reference sequence). The CDR3 has 17 residues. J was trimmed by 4 bases and V by 6 bases; bases with no gene match: 12. In nucleotides, the CDR3 is TGTGCCAGTAGATCCGGGACAGGGGGCATTTTTAGCTATGGCTACACCTTC. Translated: CASRSGTGGIFSYGYTF. Using reference TRBV19 and TRBJ1-2 for the parts outside the CDR3, the full variable domain is DGGITQSPKYLFRKEGQNVTLSCEQNLNHDAMYWYRQDPGQGLRLIYYSQIVNDFQKGDIAEGYSVSREKKESFPLTVTSAQKNPTAFYLCASRSGTGGIFSYGYTFGSGTRLTVV.

This chain links TRBV5-5 with TRBJ2-7; D may be TRBD1 (5 bases). Trimming stripped 7 bases from V and 4 bases from J, with 24 bases between. This CDR3 has 16 amino acids. Germline CDR1 is SGHKS and CDR2 is YYEKEE (reference sequence). The CDR3: CASASWTSTGNYEQYF. CDR3 nucleotides: TGTGCCAGCGCCTCTTGGACATCGACTGGAAATTACGAGCAGTACTTC.

The chain employs TRBV11-2 and TRBJ2-2; 7 positions agree with TRBD1. The CDR3 has 16 residues. Germline CDR1 SGHAT, CDR2 FQNNGV. With 2 bases clipped from V and 6 bases from J, the junction kept 9 bases outside the gene matches. CDR3 DNA sequence: TGTGCCAGCAGCTTAAGGCACAGGGGAGACGCCGGGGAGCTGTTTTTT. Encoded protein: CASSLRHRGDAGELFF. Supplemented by reference TRBV11-2 and TRBJ2-2, the full variable domain reads EAGVAQSPRYKIIEKRQSVAFWCNPISGHATLYWYQQILGQGPKLLIQFQNNGVVDDSQLPKDRFSAERLKGVDSTLKIQPAKLEDSAVYLCASSLRHRGDAGELFFGEGSRLTVL.

This chain connects TRBV7-3 to TRBJ2-7; either TRBD1 or TRBD2 may fit D (5 bases each). Trimming shortened V by 5 bases and J by 0 bases, and 11 bases separated the two germline ends. The CDR3 covers 14 residues. Germline loops: CDR1 SGHTA, CDR2 FQGTGA. CDR3 DNA sequence: TGTGCCAGCAGCCGTGGGGGAAGCTCCTACGAGCAGTACTTC. Translating gives CASSRGGSSYEQYF.

The V call is TRBV5-1, the J call TRBJ2-1, with D hard to call. CDR1 is SGHRS, CDR2 YFSETQ, per germline. V was cut by 2 bases and J by 8 bases, with 8 bases left in between. This CDR3 spans 12 amino acids. In DNA form, the CDR3 reads TGCGCCAGCAGCTTCCCTGCGGATGAGCAGTTCTTC. This translates into CASSFPADEQFF.

This chain links TRBV7-9 with TRBJ1-2, with D maybe TRBD1 (6 bases). The ends were cut back, 5 bases at V and 8 bases at J, with 24 bases in the middle. The CDR3 totals 16 residues. The germline V gene has CDR1 SEHNR and CDR2 FQNEAQ (reference sequence). The CDR3 nucleotides are TGTGCCAGCAGCCCTTCGGGGGGCGCTACGAAATGGGGCTACACCTTC. It specifies CASSPSGGATKWGYTF.

The V and J genes are TRBV5-1 and TRBJ2-6, with 8 bases identical to TRBD1. This CDR3 region has 19 residues. The J segment lost 0 bases and the V segment lost 0 bases, leaving 8 bases of the junction unmatched. CDR1 is SGHRS and CDR2 is YFSETQ in the germline V gene. The CDR3 here is CASSLGGQGSYSGANVLTF. The CDR3 DNA is TGCGCCAGCAGCTTGGGCGGACAGGGTTCATACTCTGGGGCCAACGTCCTGACTTTC.

The DNA of the CDR3 is TGTGCCAGCAGCTTGGAGTCCGAGTCACCCCTCCACTTT. Amino acid sequence: CASSLESESPLHF. The chain recombines TRBV5-5 with TRBJ1-6; D ambiguous. Trimming left V 0 bases short and J 10 bases short, with 8 bases between. Germline assignment: CDR1 SGHKS and CDR2 YYEKEE (reference sequence). The CDR3 runs to 13 residues.